The 3 T cell receptor beta chains below all came from one sample that was sequenced in a study of glioma-infiltrating T cells. Using RNA template, CDR3s of TCR alpha and beta were amplified with iRepertoire arm-PCR. TCRdb called the multiplex PCR reads again in MiXCR, with one record for every CDR3 protein. Of under 200,000 distinct CDR3 sequences listed, 25% to 35% are singletons. The sequenced material came from glioma tissue, nonneoplastic brain tissue, or PBMCs (not recorded which). The receptor set was obtained from a human donor with low-grade glioma or glioblastoma, undergoing nonglioma brain surgery, or in good health (not recorded which).

In this sample, this clonotype turned up many times. The J gene is TRBJ1-5, the V gene TRBV28, with D unclear. Per germline, CDR1 MDHEN and CDR2 SYDVKM. CDR3 size: 13 residues. Trimming stripped 6 bases from V and 6 bases from J, with 12 bases between. In DNA, the CDR3 is TGTGCCAGCAGAACTCCCACCCTTCAGCCCCAGCATTTT. It is translated as CASRTPTLQPQHF.

The rearrangement uses TRBV19 and TRBJ2-1; 10 bases are a match to TRBD2. Looked up from germline, CDR1 is LNHDA and CDR2 is SQIVND (reference sequence). This CDR3 comprises 15 residues. Trimming took 5 bases from V and 3 from J; bases not matched to a gene: 4. CDR3 residues: CASSGASGSYNEQFF. CDR3 in DNA: TGTGCCAGTAGTGGGGCTAGCGGGAGCTACAATGAGCAGTTCTTC. Together with reference TRBV19 and TRBJ2-1, the CDR3 gives the full variable domain: DGGITQSPKYLFRKEGQNVTLSCEQNLNHDAMYWYRQDPGQGLRLIYYSQIVNDFQKGDIAEGYSVSREKKESFPLTVTSAQKNPTAFYLCASSGASGSYNEQFFGPGTRLTVL.

This clonotype was seen ten or more times. This may be a read error: a much more frequent sequence differs by one nucleotide. The chain carries TRBV20-1 and TRBJ2-1; TRBD2 matches 10 bases. The CDR3 covers 14 residues. Germline V gives CDR1 DFQATT, CDR2 SNEGSKA (reference sequence). The CDR3 region is CSARGLAGYNEQLF. CDR3 bases: TGCAGTGCTAGAGGACTAGCGGGCTACAATGAGCAGCTCTTC.